Only one count was recorded for the clone carrying this T cell receptor beta chain. The antigen remains unidentified. Generated by immunoSEQ multiplex PCR, the TCRdb table keeps only in-frame clones and is missing some. The sample consists of some 7,000 clones, approximately 84% of them appearing once. The data are from a study of immune cell composition in non-small cell lung cancer. The study, taken as a whole, reports: Shared sequences between tumour-reactive and dominant in vivo clones were not proven. Clones >0.5% enriched in tumour were rarer in adenocarcinoma (around 35%) than squamous (about 80%). Tumour TCR-beta clonality was not significantly tied to smoking pack-years.

Normal lung was taken at the farthest possible site, at least 3 cm from tumour. Template was genomic DNA from frozen, unsorted single-cell suspensions. CDR3 length equals 13 residues. Trimming took 1 base from V and 5 from J, leaving 5 bases between them. Looked up from germline, CDR1 is SGHTA and CDR2 is FQGNSA. Source material: non-adjacent lung tissue. The sequence came from a human donor with non-small cell lung cancer. The chain combines TRBV7-2 with TRBJ2-2; D is unresolved. CDR3 amino acids: CASSLVWTGELFF. The DNA of the CDR3 is TGTGCCAGCAGCTTAGTTTGGACCGGGGAGCTGTTTTTT.